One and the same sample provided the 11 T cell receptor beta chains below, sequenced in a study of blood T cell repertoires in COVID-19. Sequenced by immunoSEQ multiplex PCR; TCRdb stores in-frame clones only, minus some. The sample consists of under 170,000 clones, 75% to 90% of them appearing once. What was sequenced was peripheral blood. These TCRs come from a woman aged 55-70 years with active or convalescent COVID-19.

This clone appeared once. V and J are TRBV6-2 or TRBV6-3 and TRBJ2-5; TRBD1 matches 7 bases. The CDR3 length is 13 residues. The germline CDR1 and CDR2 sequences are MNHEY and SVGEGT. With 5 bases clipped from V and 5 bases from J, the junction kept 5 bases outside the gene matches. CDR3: CASSKTRGETQYF. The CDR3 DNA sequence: TGTGCCAGCAGTAAGACCAGGGGGGAGACCCAGTACTTC.

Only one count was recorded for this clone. CDR3 nucleotide sequence: TGTGCCAGCAGCTTAGGACAGGGGTTCACAGATACGCAGTATTTT. Translation: CASSLGQGFTDTQYF. The V gene is TRBV5-4, the J gene TRBJ2-3; 9 nucleotides agree with TRBD1. J lost 2 bases, V lost 2 bases, and 3 bases had no gene match. The CDR3 spans 15 residues. The germline gives CDR1 SGHNT, CDR2 YYREEE (reference sequence).

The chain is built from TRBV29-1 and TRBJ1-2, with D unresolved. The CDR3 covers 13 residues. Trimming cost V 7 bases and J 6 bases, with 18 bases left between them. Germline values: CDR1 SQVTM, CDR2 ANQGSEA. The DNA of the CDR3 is TGCAGCGCCGTGGCGGAGAGGTACGATGGCTACACCTTC. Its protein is CSAVAERYDGYTF.

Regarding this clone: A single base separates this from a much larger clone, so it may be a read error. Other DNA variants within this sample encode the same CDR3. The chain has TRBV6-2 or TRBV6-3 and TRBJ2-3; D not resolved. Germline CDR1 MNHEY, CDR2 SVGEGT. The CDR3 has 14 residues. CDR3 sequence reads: CASSYVWSADTQYF. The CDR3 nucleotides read TGTGCCAGCAGTTACGTATGGAGTGCAGATACGCAATATTTT.

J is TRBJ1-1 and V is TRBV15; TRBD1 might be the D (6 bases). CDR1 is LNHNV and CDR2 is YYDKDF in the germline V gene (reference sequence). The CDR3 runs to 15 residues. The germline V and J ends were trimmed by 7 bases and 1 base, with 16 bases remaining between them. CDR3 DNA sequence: TGTGCCACCACTACCCCTGGGACACAGAACACTGAAGCTTTCTTT. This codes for CATTTPGTQNTEAFF.

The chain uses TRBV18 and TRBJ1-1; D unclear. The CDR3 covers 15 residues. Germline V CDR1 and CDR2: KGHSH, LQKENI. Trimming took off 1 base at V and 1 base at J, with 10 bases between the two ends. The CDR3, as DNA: TGTGCCAGCTCACCACAGGCAGGATCGAACACTGAAGCTTTCTTT. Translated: CASSPQAGSNTEAFF.

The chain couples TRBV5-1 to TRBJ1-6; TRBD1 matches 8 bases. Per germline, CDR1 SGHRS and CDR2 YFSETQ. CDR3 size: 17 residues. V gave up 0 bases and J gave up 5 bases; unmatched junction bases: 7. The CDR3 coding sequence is TGCGCCAGCAGCTTGGTGCTACCGGGACAGGATAATTCACCCCTCCACTTT. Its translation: CASSLVLPGQDNSPLHF. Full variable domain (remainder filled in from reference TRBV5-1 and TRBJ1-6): KAGVTQTPRYLIKTRGQQVTLSCSPISGHRSVSWYQQTPGQGLQFLFEYFSETQRNKGNFPGRFSGRQFSNSRSEMNVSTLELGDSALYLCASSLVLPGQDNSPLHFGNGTRLTVT.

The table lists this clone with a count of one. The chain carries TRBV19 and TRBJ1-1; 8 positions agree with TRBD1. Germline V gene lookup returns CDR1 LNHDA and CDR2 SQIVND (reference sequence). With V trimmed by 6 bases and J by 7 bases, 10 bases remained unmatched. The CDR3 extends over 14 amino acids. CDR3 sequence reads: CASRRTGFAIEAFF. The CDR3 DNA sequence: TGTGCCAGTAGGCGGACAGGGTTCGCTATTGAAGCTTTCTTT.

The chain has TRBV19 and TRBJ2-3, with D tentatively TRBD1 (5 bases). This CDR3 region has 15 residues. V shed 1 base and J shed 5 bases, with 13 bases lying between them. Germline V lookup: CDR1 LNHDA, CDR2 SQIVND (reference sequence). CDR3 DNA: TGTGCCAGTAGTATAGTCGCAGGGATGGGAGATACGCAGTATTTT. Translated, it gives CASSIVAGMGDTQYF.

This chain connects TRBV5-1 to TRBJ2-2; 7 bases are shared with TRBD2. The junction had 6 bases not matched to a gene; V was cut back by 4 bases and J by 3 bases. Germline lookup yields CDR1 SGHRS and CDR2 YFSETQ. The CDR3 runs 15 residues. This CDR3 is CASSPGRADTGELFF. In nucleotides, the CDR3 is TGCGCCAGCAGCCCAGGGAGGGCCGACACCGGGGAGCTGTTTTTT.

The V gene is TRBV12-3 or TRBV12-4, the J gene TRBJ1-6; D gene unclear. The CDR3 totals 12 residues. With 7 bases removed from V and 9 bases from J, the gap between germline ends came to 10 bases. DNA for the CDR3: TGTGCCAGCACCGGGGAACCTTCACCCCTCCACTTT. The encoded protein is CASTGEPSPLHF.